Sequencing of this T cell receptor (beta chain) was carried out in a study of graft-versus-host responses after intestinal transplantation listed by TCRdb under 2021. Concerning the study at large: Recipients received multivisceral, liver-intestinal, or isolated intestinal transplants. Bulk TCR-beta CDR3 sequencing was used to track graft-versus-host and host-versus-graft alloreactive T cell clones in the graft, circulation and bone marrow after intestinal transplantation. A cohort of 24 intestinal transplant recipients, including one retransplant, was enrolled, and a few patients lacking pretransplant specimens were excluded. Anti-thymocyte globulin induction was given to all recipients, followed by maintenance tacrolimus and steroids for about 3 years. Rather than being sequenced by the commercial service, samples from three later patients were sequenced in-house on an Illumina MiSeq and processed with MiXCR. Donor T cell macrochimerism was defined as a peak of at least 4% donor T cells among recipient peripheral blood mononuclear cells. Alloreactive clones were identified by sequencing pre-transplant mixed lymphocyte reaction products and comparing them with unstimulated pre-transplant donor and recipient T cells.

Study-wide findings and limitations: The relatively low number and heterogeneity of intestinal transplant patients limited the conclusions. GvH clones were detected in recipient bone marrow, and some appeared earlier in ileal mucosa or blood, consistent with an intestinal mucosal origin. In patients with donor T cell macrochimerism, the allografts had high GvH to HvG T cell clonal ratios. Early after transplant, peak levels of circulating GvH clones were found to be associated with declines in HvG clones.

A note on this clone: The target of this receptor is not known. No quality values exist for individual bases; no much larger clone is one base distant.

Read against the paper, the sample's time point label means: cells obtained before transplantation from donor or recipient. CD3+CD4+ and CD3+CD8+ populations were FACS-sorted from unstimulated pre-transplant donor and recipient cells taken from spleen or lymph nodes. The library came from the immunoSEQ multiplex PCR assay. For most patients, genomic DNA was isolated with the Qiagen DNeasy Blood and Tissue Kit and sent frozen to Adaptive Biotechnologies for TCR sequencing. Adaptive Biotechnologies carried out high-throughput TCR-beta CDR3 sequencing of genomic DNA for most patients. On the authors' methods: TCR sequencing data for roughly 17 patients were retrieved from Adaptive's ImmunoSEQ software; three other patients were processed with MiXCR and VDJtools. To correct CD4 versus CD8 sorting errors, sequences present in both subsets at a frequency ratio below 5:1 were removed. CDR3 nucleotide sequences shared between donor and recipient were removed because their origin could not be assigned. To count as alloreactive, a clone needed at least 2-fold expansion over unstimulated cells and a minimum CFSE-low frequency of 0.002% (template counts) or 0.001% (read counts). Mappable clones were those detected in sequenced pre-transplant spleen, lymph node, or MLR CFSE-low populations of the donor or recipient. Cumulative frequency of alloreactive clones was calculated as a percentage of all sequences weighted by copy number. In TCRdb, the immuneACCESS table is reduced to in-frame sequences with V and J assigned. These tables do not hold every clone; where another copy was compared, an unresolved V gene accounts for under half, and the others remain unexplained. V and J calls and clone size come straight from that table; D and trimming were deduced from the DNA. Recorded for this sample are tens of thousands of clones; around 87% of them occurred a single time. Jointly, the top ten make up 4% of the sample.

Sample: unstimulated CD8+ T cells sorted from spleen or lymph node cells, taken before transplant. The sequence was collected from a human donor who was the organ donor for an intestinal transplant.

The CDR3 region reads CATSRGAVNEKLFF. The DNA reads as follows: TGTGCCACCAGCCGGGGGGCCGTTAATGAAAAACTGTTTTTT. The chain was built from TRBV15 and TRBJ1-4, and possibly TRBD1, on 6 matching bases. V sheds 5 bases and J sheds 4 bases, leaving 11 bases between their ends. The CDR3 runs 14 residues from the cysteine to the phenylalanine. The entry retains the CDR3 DNA only, 42 bases that are in frame from base 1. As encoded in the germline V gene (reference sequence), CDR1 is LNHNV while CDR2 is YYDKDF. Outside the CDR3, residues come from the reference TRBV15 and TRBJ1-4 proteins, so the full variable domain is: DAMVIQNPRYQVTQFGKPVTLSCSQTLNHNVMYWYQQKSSQAPKLLFHYYDKDFNNEADTPDNFQSRRPNTSFCFLDIRSPGLGDTAMYLCATSRGAVNEKLFFGSGTQLSVL.